This note documents a single T cell receptor (beta chain) sequence. As yet, its antigen is unknown. Profiling relied on immunoSEQ multiplex PCR, and the TCRdb table lists in-frame clones only, not all of them. The sample lists fewer than 85,000 clones; around 81% were seen once. These data belong to a study of vaccination effects on CD4 cells after COVID-19. Study-level findings and limits: Clones from infection and from vaccination both contracted markedly late after vaccination.

With the ViraFEST assay, the study expanded antigen-specific CD4+ T cells using viral peptide pools, then sequenced them. A roughly 10-day culture period preceded the isolation of CD4+ T cells. None of the vaccinated had previously contracted SARS-CoV-2, and their nucleocapsid antibodies tested negative. With 8.5 to 10 ug/ml peptides and 7.5 to 10 IU/ml IL-2, approximately 2.2 million PBMC per well were cultured. Half-medium exchanges with IL-2 medium took place on days 3 and 7. The receptor was derived from a human donor who received a COVID-19 vaccine. Material: CD4+ T cells from PBMCs cultured with SARS-CoV-2 spike peptides, obtained before COVID-19 vaccination.

The CDR3 nucleotides are TGTGCCAGCAGCCCGTCCAGGGGGCCGCTCCACTTT. It specifies CASSPSRGPLHF. This sequence joins TRBV3-1 (or the pseudogene TRBV3-2) and TRBJ1-6, with 8 bases fitting TRBD1. From germline, CDR1 is LGHDT and CDR2 YNNKEL (reference sequence). The CDR3 length is 12 residues. V was pared by 4 bases and J by 16 bases, with 6 bases of the junction left unmatched.